This T cell receptor (beta chain) is drawn from a study of blood T cell repertoires in COVID-19. The V gene's germline CDR1 is LGHNA and CDR2 YSLEER. The CDR3 runs 17 residues. The V and J ends lost 2 bases and 0 bases, in that order; junction bases with no gene match: 5. Generated by immunoSEQ multiplex PCR, the TCRdb table keeps only in-frame clones and is missing some. The sample carries some 300,000 clones, 90% recorded once. What was sequenced was PBMCs or T cells enriched from blood (not recorded which). This receptor was obtained from a woman aged 25 to 39 who had been exposed to COVID-19. The chain has TRBV4-3 and TRBJ2-7, with 12 bases lining up with TRBD2. The CDR3 coding sequence is TGCGCCAGCAGCCAACGTACTAGCGGGGGGACCTCCTACGAGCAGTACTTC. Its protein product is CASSQRTSGGTSYEQYF.